This T cell receptor (beta chain) was identified in a study of cytomegalovirus exposure and HLA in healthy donors. PCR amplification relied on 60 Vbeta primers (plus 13 Jbeta primers). The protocol was immunoSEQ multiplex PCR, while the TCRdb copy is restricted to in-frame clones and leaves out a portion. The sample lists roughly 200,000 clones; about 88% were seen once. V was trimmed by 8 bases and J by 3 bases, leaving 13 bases between them. The CDR3 loop spans 13 amino acids. CDR1 is MDHEN, CDR2 SYDVKM, per germline. V usage is TRBV28 and J usage is TRBJ2-5; unclear D gene. The sequence was obtained from a woman under 40 in good health and CMV-seronegative. Sequencing used PBMCs. The DNA of the CDR3 is TGTGCCAGCCTAACCCCCCTCAAAGAGACCCAGTACTTC. The encoded protein is CASLTPLKETQYF.